A selection of T cell receptor beta chains follows, all from one sample in a study of cytomegalovirus exposure and HLA in healthy donors. Profiling relied on immunoSEQ multiplex PCR, and the TCRdb table lists in-frame clones only, not all of them. This sample carries 150,000 or so clones, around three quarters of them seen once, and the ten largest clones take approximately 1.8%. Sequencing was performed on PBMCs. The receptors were sampled from a woman aged 25 to 45 in good health and CMV-seronegative. The CDR3 runs from the conserved cysteine through the conserved F or W. The D gene is left open where the match is weak. Where a row states a size, it is once, few, many or the class of an expanded clone; other rows omit it.

TRBJ1-2 NA NA TRBV6-1 CASSEPLRGLANYGYTF TGTGCCAGCAGTGAACCGCTCCGGGGACTAGCTAACTATGGCTACACCTTC
TRBJ2-3 TRBD2 NA TRBV10-1 CASSERLAGATDTQYF TGCGCCAGCAGTGAGAGGCTAGCGGGGGCCACAGATACGCAGTATTTT
TRBJ2-1 TRBD2 NA TRBV7-7 CASSQLAGGPSEQFF TGTGCTAGCAGCCAACTAGCGGGGGGGCCTAGTGAGCAGTTCTTC
TRBJ2-1 TRBD1 NA TRBV27 CASSLLYARTGEKHNEQFF TGTGCCAGCAGTCTTCTCTACGCCCGGACAGGGGAGAAACACAATGAGCAGTTCTTC
TRBJ2-1 TRBD2 NA TRBV29-1 CSVAPRSLADGDEQFF TGCAGCGTTGCCCCCCGTTCCCTAGCGGATGGCGATGAGCAGTTCTTC
TRBJ2-6 NA few TRBV9 CASSGMGSSRSGANVLTF TGTGCCAGCAGCGGGATGGGATCTAGCCGCTCTGGGGCCAACGTCCTGACTTTC
TRBJ1-2 NA once TRBV5-4 CASSLGQSNYGYTF TGTGCCAGCAGCCTAGGACAGTCTAACTATGGCTACACCTTC
TRBJ2-5 NA NA TRBV29-1 CSVARGQETQYF TGCAGCGTTGCCAGGGGACAAGAGACCCAGTACTTC
TRBJ2-1 NA NA TRBV4-3 CASSQALRQGQFF TGCGCCAGCAGCCAAGCTCTCCGACAAGGGCAGTTCTTC
TRBJ2-7 TRBD2 NA TRBV28 CASSFAGGKNEQYF TGTGCCAGCAGTTTCGCGGGAGGGAAAAACGAGCAGTACTTC
TRBJ2-5 TRBD1 NA TRBV10-3 CAISPGTAQETQYF TGTGCCATCAGCCCCGGGACAGCTCAAGAGACCCAGTACTTC
TRBJ2-7 TRBD1 NA TRBV6-6 CASSYSGTGDEQYF TGTGCCAGCAGTTACTCCGGGACAGGTGACGAGCAGTACTTC
TRBJ1-2 NA NA TRBV9 CASSAMSGRGDGYTF TGTGCCAGCAGCGCCATGTCCGGACGGGGGGATGGCTACACCTTC
TRBJ2-3 NA NA TRBV5-1 CASSPGQRTDTQYF TGCGCCAGCAGCCCCGGACAACGCACAGATACGCAGTATTTT
TRBJ2-1 NA few TRBV5-4 CASRPHSSDEQFF TGTGCCAGCAGGCCGCATAGCTCCGATGAGCAGTTCTTC
TRBJ1-5 NA few TRBV7-2 CASSLAQNQPQHF TGTGCCAGCAGCTTAGCGCAGAATCAGCCCCAGCATTTT
TRBJ1-1 TRBD1 NA TRBV19 CASSTDRATGTEAFF TGTGCCAGTAGTACCGACAGGGCCACCGGCACTGAAGCTTTCTTT
TRBJ2-7 NA NA TRBV4-3 CASSQGGTLEGEQYF TGCGCCAGCAGCCAAGGAGGGACCTTGGAGGGCGAGCAGTACTTC
TRBJ2-6 NA few TRBV7-2 CASSLRRSSGANVLTF TGTGCCAGCAGCTTAAGACGGAGCTCTGGGGCCAACGTCCTGACTTTC
TRBJ2-7 TRBD2 NA TRBV6-5 CASSYSHSGSLEQYF TGTGCCAGCAGTTACTCTCATAGCGGGAGTCTCGAGCAGTACTTC
TRBJ2-7 NA NA TRBV4-2 CASSPGWSQLLGTYEQYF TGTGCCAGCAGCCCAGGGTGGTCACAGTTGCTAGGGACCTACGAGCAGTACTTC
TRBJ1-1 TRBD1 NA TRBV2 CASRVDRVAEAFF TGTGCCAGCAGGGTCGACAGGGTGGCTGAAGCTTTCTTT
TRBJ2-7 TRBD1 NA TRBV28 CASSFSESNPGTDSYEQYF TGTGCCAGCAGTTTCTCCGAGTCCAACCCCGGGACAGACTCCTACGAGCAGTACTTC
TRBJ2-5 TRBD2 NA TRBV5-6 CASSLGLAEIQETQYF TGTGCCAGCAGCTTGGGACTAGCGGAGATTCAAGAGACCCAGTACTTC
TRBJ2-7 NA NA TRBV30 CAWSTDEGSLNYEQYF TGTGCCTGGAGTACGGATGAGGGATCTCTGAACTACGAGCAGTACTTC
TRBJ2-7 NA NA TRBV7-9 CASSSPQGHEQYF TGTGCCAGCAGCTCACCACAGGGCCACGAGCAGTACTTC
TRBJ1-1 NA NA TRBV5-1 CASSWGAPMNTEAFF TGCGCCAGCAGCTGGGGAGCCCCTATGAACACTGAAGCTTTCTTT
TRBJ2-7 TRBD1 NA TRBV18 CASSPGTGVRLDEQYF TGTGCCAGCTCACCTGGGACAGGGGTCCGTTTAGACGAGCAGTACTTC
TRBJ1-2 NA once TRBV30 CAWRDSSLSIYGYTF TGTGCCTGGAGGGACAGCTCCCTTTCGATCTATGGCTACACCTTC
TRBJ2-5 TRBD2 few TRBV5-4 CASSWDPGLAGGETQYF TGTGCCAGCAGCTGGGACCCAGGACTAGCGGGAGGAGAGACCCAGTACTTC
TRBJ1-6 NA NA TRBV10-3 CATSESAGRGNSPLHF TGTGCCACCAGTGAGAGTGCAGGGCGTGGTAATTCACCCCTCCACTTT
TRBJ2-2 TRBD1 NA TRBV18 CASSPGQGGTGELFF TGTGCCAGCTCACCGGGACAGGGGGGGACCGGGGAGCTGTTTTTT
TRBJ1-2 TRBD1 NA TRBV11-3 CASSLGRDRGLRYGYTF TGTGCCAGCAGCTTAGGGCGGGACAGGGGGCTGCGGTATGGCTACACCTTC
TRBJ1-4 TRBD1 few TRBV7-8 CASSSLRQGEEKLFF TGTGCCAGCAGCTCGCTGAGACAGGGTGAAGAAAAACTGTTTTTT
TRBJ2-7 NA NA TRBV25-1 CASSVRIDSNEQYF TGTGCCAGCAGTGTAAGAATTGACAGCAACGAGCAGTACTTC
TRBJ1-2 NA NA TRBV7-2 CASSAREGSYGYTF TGTGCCAGCAGCGCCAGGGAGGGCTCCTATGGCTACACCTTC